This TCR beta chain was identified during a study of cytomegalovirus exposure and HLA in healthy donors. Study-level results: TCR beta sequences numbering under 20,000 were associated with HLA alleles at 0.05 false discovery rate in a later analysis. Reportedly, fewer N-insertions than the roughly 700-donor mean appeared in an Asian-associated ancestry cluster in a later analysis.

Points on this clone: Its target is unknown.

The primer mix had 60 Vbeta and 13 Jbeta primers. Generated by immunoSEQ multiplex PCR, the TCRdb table keeps only in-frame clones and is missing some. The profile shows around 170,000 clones, 75% to 90% of them singletons. CDR1 LNHDA and CDR2 SQIVND come from the germline V gene (reference sequence). V lost 7 bases to trimming and J lost 1 base; unmatched junction nucleotides: 0. This CDR3 comprises 12 residues. The sequence came from a man between 40 and 49 years old in good health and CMV-seropositive. J is TRBJ1-2 and V is TRBV19; 7 bases line up with TRBD1. Sequencing input: PBMCs. CDR3 residues: CASNRGNYGYTF. CDR3 sequence (DNA): TGTGCCAGTAACAGGGGTAACTATGGCTACACCTTC.